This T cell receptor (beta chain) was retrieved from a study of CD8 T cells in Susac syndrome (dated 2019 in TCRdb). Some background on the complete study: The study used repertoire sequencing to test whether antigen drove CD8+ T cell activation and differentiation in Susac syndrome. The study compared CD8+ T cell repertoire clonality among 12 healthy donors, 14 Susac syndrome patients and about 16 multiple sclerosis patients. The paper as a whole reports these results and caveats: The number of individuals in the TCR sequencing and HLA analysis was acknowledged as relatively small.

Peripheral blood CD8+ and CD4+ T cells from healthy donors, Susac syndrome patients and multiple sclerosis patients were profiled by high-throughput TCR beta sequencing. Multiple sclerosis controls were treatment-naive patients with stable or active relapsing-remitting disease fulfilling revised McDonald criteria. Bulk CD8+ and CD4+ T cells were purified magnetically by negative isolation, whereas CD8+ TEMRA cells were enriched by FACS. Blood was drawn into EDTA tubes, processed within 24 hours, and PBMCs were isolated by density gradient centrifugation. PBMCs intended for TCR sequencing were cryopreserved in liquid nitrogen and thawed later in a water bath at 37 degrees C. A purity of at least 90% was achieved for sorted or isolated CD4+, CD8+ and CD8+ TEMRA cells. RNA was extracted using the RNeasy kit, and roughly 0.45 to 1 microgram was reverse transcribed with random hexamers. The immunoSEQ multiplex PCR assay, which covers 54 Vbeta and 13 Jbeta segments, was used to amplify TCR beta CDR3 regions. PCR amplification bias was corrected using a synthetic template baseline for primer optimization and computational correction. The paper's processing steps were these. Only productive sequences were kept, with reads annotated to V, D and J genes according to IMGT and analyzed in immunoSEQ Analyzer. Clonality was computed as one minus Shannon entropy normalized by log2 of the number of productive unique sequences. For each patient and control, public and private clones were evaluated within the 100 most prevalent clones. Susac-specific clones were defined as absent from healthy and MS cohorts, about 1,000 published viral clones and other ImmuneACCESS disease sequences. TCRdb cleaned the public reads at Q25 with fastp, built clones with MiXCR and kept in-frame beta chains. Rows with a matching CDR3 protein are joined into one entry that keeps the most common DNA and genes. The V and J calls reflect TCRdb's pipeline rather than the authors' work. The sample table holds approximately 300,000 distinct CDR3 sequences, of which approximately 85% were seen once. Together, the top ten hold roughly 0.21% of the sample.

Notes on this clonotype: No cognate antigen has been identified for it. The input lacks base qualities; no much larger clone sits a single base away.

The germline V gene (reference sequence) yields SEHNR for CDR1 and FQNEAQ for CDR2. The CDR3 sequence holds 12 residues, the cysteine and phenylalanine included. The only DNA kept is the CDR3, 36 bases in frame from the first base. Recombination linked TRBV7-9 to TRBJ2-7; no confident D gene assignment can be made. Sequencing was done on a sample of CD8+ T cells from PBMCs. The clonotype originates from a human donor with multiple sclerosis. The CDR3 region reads CATGTSSYEQYF. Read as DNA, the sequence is TGTGCTACTGGAACTTCGAGCTACGAGCAGTACTTC.